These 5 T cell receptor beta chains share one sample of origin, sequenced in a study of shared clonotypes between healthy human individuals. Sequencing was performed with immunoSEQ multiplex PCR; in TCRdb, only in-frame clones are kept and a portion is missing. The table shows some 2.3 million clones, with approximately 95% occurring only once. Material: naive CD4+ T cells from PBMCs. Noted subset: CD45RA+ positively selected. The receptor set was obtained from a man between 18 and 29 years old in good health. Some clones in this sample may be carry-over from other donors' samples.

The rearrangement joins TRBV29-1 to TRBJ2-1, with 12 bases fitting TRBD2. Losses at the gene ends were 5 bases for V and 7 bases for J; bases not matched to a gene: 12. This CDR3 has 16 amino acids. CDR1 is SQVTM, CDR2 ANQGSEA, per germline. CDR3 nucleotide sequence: TGCAGCGTTCATAGGGTGACTAGCGGGAGTAGGAATGAGCAGTTCTTC. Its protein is CSVHRVTSGSRNEQFF.

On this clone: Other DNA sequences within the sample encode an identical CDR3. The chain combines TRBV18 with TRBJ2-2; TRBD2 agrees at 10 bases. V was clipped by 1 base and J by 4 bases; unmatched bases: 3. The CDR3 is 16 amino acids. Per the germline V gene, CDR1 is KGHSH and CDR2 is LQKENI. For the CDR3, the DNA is TGTGCCAGCTCACCACGTCTAGCGGGAGTCACCGGGGAGCTGTTTTTT. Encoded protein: CASSPRLAGVTGELFF.

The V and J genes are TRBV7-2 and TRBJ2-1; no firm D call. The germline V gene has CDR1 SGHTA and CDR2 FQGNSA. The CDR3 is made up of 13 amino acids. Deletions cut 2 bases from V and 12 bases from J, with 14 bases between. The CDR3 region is CASSLTTIDAQFF. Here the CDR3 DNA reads TGTGCCAGCAGCTTAACCACAATAGATGCGCAGTTCTTC.

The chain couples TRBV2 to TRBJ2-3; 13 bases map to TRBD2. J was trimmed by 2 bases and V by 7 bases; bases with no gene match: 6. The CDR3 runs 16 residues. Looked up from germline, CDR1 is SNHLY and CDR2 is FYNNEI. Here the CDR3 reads CASIKTSGRNTDTQYF. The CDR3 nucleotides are TGTGCCAGCATTAAGACTAGCGGGAGGAACACAGATACGCAGTATTTT.

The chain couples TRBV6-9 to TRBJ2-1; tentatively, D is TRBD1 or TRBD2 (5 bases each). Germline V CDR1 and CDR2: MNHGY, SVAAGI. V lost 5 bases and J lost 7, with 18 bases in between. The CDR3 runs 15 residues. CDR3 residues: CASSPGTNKANEQFF. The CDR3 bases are TGTGCCAGCAGTCCGGGGACCAACAAGGCGAATGAGCAGTTCTTC.